This T cell receptor beta chain stems from a study of CD8+CD57+ T cells in acquired aplastic anemia. Overall study: Sorted CD4+ and CD8+ cells gave an average of around 3.1 ug of DNA.

V lost 0 bases, J lost 9 bases, and 9 bases lay in between. CDR1 is MRHNA and CDR2 is SNTAGT in the germline V gene. The length of the CDR3 is 13 residues. CD8+CD57+ cell expansion, shown by flow cytometry, had occurred in the patients selected for sequencing. Among the patients, none had received any therapy at the time of blood sampling. It was genomic DNA that served as the template for profiling TCR beta VDJ and CDR3. One entry per CDR3 protein results from TCRdb running MiXCR on the reads. The sample has 200,000 to 250,000 distinct CDR3 sequences; 60% to 80% are singletons. Study outcomes and limitations: Comparison of patients with controls identified roughly 27 shared CD8+ CDR3 sequences. Levels of CD8+ Simpson's diversity were not significantly distinct in patients versus controls.

On this clonotype: The antigen remains undetermined.

The material sequenced was sorted CD4+, CD8+, or CD8+CD57+ T cells (not recorded which) from PBMCs. This chain uses TRBV6-4 with TRBJ1-5; D not resolved. The receptor was isolated from a human donor with aplastic anemia. This CDR3 is CASSDSISGPQHF. CDR3 nucleotide sequence: TGTGCCAGCAGTGACTCGATTAGTGGGCCCCAGCATTTT.